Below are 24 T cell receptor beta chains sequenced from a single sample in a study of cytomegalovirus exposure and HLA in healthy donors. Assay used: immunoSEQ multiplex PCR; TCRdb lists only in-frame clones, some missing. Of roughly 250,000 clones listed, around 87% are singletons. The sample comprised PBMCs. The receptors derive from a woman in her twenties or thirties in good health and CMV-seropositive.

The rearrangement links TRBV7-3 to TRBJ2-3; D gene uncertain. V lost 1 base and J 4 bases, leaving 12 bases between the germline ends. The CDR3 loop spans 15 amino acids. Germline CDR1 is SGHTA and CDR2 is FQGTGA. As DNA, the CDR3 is TGTGCCAGCAGCTTAAATAGTGGAGACGCAGATACGCAGTATTTT. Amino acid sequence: CASSLNSGDADTQYF.

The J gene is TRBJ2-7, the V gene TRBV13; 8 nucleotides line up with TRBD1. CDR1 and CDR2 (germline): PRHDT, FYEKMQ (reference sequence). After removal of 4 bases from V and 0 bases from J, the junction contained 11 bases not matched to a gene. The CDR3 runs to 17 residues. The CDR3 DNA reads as TGTGCCAGCAGCTCCACCGGGACAGGTTTAAGCTCCTACGAGCAGTACTTC. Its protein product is CASSSTGTGLSSYEQYF.

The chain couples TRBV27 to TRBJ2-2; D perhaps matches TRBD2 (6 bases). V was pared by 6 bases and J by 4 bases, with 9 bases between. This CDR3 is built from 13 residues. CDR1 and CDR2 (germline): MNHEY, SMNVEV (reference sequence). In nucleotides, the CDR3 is TGTGCCAGCAGAGTTAGCGGCACCGGGGAGCTGTTTTTT. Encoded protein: CASRVSGTGELFF.

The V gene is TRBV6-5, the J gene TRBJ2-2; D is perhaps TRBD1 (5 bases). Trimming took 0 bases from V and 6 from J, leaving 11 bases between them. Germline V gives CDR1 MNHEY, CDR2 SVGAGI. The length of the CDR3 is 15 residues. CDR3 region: CASSYSSGHPGELFF. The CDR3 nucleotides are TGTGCCAGCAGTTACTCGTCAGGGCATCCCGGGGAGCTGTTTTTT.

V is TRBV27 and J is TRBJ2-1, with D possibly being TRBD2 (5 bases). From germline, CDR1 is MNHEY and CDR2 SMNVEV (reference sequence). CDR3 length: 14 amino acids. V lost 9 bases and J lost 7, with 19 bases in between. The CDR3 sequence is CASARGSSWNEQFF. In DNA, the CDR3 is TGTGCCAGTGCCCGGGGATCCTCTTGGAATGAGCAGTTCTTC.

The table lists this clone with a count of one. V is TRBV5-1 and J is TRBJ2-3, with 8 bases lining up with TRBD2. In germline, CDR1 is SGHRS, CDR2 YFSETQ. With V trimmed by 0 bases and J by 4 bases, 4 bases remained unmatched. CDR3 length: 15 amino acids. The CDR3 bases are TGCGCCAGCAGCTTGGCCACAGCGGGAGCAGATACGCAGTATTTT. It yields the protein CASSLATAGADTQYF.

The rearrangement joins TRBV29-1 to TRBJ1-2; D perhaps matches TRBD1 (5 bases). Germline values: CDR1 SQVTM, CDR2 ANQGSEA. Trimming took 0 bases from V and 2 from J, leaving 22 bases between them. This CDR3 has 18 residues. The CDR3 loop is CSVEDRPKGKDPNYGYTF. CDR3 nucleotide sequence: TGCAGCGTTGAAGATAGACCGAAGGGGAAGGACCCGAACTATGGCTACACCTTC.

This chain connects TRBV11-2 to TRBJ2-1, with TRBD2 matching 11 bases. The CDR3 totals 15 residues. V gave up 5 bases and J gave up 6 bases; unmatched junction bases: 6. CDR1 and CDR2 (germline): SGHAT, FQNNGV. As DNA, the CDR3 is TGTGCCAGCAGCCCTACTAGCGGGAGTCGCAATGAGCAGTTCTTC. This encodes CASSPTSGSRNEQFF.

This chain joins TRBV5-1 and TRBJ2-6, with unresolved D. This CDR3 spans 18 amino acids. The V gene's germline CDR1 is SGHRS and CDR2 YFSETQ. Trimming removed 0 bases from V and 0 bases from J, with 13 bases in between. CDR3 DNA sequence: TGCGCCAGCAGCTTGGGGGTAGCCCGAGCCTCTGGGGCCAACGTCCTGACTTTC. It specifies CASSLGVARASGANVLTF.

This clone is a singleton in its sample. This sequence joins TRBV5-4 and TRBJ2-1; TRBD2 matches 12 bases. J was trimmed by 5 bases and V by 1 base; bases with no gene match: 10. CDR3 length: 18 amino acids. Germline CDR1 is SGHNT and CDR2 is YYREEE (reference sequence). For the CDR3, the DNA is TGTGCCAGCAGCTTGCTTCTAGCGGGAGGGGGGGAGGACAATGAGCAGTTCTTC. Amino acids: CASSLLLAGGGEDNEQFF.

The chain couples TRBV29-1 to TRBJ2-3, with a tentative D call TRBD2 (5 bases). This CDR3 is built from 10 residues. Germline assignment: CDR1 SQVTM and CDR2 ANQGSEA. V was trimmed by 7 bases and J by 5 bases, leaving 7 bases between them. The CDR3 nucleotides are TGCAGCGGGGGAGTAGATACGCAGTATTTT. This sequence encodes CSGGVDTQYF.

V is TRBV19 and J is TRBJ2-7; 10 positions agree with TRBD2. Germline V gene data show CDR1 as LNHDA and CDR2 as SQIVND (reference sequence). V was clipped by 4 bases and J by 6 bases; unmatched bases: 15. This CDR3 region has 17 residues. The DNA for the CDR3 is TGTGCCAGTAGTAGCACCAAGGGACTAGCGTACAGGGGCGAGCAGTACTTC. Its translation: CASSSTKGLAYRGEQYF.

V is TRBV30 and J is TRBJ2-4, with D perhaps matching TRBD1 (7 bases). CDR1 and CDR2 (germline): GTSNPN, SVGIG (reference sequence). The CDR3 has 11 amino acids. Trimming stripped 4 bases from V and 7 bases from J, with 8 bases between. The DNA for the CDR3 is TGTGCCTGGACAGGGGGGAACATTCAGTACTTC. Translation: CAWTGGNIQYF.

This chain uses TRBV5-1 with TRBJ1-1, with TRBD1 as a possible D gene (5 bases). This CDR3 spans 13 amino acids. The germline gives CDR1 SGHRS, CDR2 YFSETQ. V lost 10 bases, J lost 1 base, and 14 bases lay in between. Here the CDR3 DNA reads TGCGCCGCCCGACAGAACCCGAACACTGAAGCTTTCTTT. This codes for CAARQNPNTEAFF.

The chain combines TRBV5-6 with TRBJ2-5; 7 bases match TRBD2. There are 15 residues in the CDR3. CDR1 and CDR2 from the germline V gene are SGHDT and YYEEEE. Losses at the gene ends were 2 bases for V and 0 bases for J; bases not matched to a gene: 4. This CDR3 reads CASSFGGGNQETQYF. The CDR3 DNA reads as TGTGCCAGCAGCTTTGGGGGAGGGAACCAAGAGACCCAGTACTTC. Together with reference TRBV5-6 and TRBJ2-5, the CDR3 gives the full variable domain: DAGVTQSPTHLIKTRGQQVTLRCSPKSGHDTVSWYQQALGQGPQFIFQYYEEEERQRGNFPDRFSGHQFPNYSSELNVNALLLGDSALYLCASSFGGGNQETQYFGPGTRLLVL.

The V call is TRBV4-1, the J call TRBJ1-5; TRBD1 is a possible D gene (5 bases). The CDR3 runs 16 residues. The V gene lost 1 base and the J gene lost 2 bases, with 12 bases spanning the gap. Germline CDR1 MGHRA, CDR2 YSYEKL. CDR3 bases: TGCGCCAGCAGCCAAGGCCGAGCCAGGGGCAATCAGCCCCAGCATTTT. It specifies CASSQGRARGNQPQHF.

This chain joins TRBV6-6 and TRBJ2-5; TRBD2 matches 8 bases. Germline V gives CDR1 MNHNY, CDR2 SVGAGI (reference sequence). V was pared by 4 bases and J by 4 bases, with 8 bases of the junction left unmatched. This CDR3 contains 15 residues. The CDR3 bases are TGTGCCAGCAGTTCGAGCGGGAGCTGGGGAGAGACCCAGTACTTC. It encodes CASSSSGSWGETQYF.

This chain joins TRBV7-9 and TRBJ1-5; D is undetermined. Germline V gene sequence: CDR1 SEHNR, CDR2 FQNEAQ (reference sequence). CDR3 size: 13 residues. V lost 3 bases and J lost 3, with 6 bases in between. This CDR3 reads CASSFGLNQPQHF. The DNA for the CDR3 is TGTGCCAGCAGCTTCGGTCTCAATCAGCCCCAGCATTTT.

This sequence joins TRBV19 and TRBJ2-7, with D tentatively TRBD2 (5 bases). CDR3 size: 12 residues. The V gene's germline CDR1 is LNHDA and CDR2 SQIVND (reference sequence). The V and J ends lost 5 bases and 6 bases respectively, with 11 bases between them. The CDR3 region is CASSSGKVEQYF. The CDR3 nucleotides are TGTGCCAGTAGTTCGGGGAAGGTCGAGCAGTACTTC.

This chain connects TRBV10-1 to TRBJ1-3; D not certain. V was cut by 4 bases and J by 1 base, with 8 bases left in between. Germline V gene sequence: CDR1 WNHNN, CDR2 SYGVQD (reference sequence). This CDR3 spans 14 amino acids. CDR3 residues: CASSGGGSGNTIYF. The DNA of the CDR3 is TGCGCCAGCAGTGGAGGAGGATCTGGAAACACCATATATTTT.

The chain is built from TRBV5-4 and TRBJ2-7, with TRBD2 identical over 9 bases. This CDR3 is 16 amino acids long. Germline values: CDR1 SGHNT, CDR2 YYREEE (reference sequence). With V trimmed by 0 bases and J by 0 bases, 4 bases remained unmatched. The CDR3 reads CASSLVLAGSSYEQYF. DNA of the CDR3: TGTGCCAGCAGCTTGGTACTAGCGGGTTCCTCCTACGAGCAGTACTTC.

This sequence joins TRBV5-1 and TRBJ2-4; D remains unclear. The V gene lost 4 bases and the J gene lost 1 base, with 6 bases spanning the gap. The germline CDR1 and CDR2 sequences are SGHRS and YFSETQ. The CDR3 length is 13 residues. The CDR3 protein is CASSERAKNIQYF. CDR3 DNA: TGCGCCAGCAGCGAACGGGCCAAAAACATTCAGTACTTC.

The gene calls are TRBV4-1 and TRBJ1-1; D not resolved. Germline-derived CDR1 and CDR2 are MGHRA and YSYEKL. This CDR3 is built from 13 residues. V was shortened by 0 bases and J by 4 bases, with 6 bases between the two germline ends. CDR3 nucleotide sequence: TGCGCCAGCAGCCAAGAGGTCAGCACTGAAGCTTTCTTT. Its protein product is CASSQEVSTEAFF.

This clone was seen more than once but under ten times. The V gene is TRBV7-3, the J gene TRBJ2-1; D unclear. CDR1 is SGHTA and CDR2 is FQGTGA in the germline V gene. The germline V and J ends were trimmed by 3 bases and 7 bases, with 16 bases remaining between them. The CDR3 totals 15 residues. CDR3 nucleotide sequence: TGTGCCAGCAGCTTGGGCAATCCGGCGTCAAATGAGCAGTTCTTC. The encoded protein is CASSLGNPASNEQFF. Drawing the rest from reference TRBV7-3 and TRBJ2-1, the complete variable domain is GAGVSQTPSNKVTEKGKYVELRCDPISGHTALYWYRQSLGQGPEFLIYFQGTGAADDSGLPNDRFFAVRPEGSVSTLKIQRTERGDSAVYLCASSLGNPASNEQFFGPGTRLTVL.